The 26 T cell receptor beta chains in this list originate from one sample, sequenced in a study of cytomegalovirus exposure and HLA in healthy donors. 13 Jbeta primers and 60 Vbeta primers were used for the PCR. Here immunoSEQ multiplex PCR was the method, and the copy in TCRdb shows in-frame clones only, minus some. The profile shows 210,000 or so clones, just over 75% of them singletons. Sequenced sample: PBMCs. The receptors were gathered from a woman between 55 and 75 years old in good health and CMV-seropositive.

The V and J genes are TRBV7-9 and TRBJ1-6, with 7 bases aligning to TRBD1. Trimming cost V 3 bases and J 4 bases; bases outside gene matches: 6. The CDR3 contains 16 residues. Germline V gene lookup returns CDR1 SEHNR and CDR2 FQNEAQ (reference sequence). Written as DNA, the CDR3 is TGTGCCAGCAGCTTGGGACAGACCTTTTATAATTCACCCCTCCACTTT. Translated: CASSLGQTFYNSPLHF. Looking up the rest from reference TRBV7-9 and TRBJ1-6 gives the full variable domain: DTGVSQNPRHKITKRGQNVTFRCDPISEHNRLYWYRQTLGQGPEFLTYFQNEAQLEKSRLLSDRFSAERPKGSFSTLEIQRTEQGDSAMYLCASSLGQTFYNSPLHFGNGTRLTVT.

V and J are TRBV30 and TRBJ1-5; 10 positions agree with TRBD1. The CDR3 length is 14 residues. J gave up 5 bases and V 3 bases, and 4 bases lay outside the gene matches. The germline CDR1 and CDR2 sequences are GTSNPN and SVGIG (reference sequence). The DNA for the CDR3 is TGTGCCTGGAGCCTAGGGACAGGGGATCAGCCCCAGCATTTT. Its protein is CAWSLGTGDQPQHF.

This chain connects TRBV7-7 to TRBJ2-1, with D possibly matching TRBD2 (6 bases). Germline-derived CDR1 and CDR2 are SSHAT and FNYEAQ (reference sequence). Trimming cost V 1 base and J 7 bases, with 14 bases left between them. The length of the CDR3 is 15 residues. Here the CDR3 DNA reads TGTGCCAGCAGCTTAGGAGGGACTGGAAGAAATGAGCAGTTCTTC. Amino acids: CASSLGGTGRNEQFF.

This rearrangement joins TRBV4-1 to TRBJ1-4; possible D gene TRBD1, 5 bases. Trimming shortened V by 1 base and J by 4 bases, and 7 bases separated the two germline ends. Germline CDR1 reads MGHRA; CDR2 reads YSYEKL. This CDR3 has 14 residues. This CDR3 reads CASSQGQFNEKLFF. The CDR3 region has the DNA TGCGCCAGCAGCCAAGGACAGTTTAATGAAAAACTGTTTTTT.

The chain couples TRBV4-1 to TRBJ2-3; 10 nucleotides align to TRBD2. Trimming removed 2 bases from V and 5 bases from J; junction bases left unmatched: 10. The germline V gene has CDR1 MGHRA and CDR2 YSYEKL. The CDR3 spans 17 residues. The CDR3 here is CASSQSSSGSAGDTQYF. In nucleotides, the CDR3 is TGCGCCAGCAGCCAAAGCTCTAGCGGGAGTGCGGGAGATACGCAGTATTTT.

The CDR3 bases are TGCGCCAGCAGCTTGGCCGGGACTAGCGTAATCAATGAGCAGTTCTTC. Translating it yields CASSLAGTSVINEQFF. The V call is TRBV5-1, the J call TRBJ2-1; TRBD2 matches 10 bases. In germline, CDR1 is SGHRS, CDR2 YFSETQ. The CDR3 runs to 16 residues. Trimming at V came to 0 bases and at J to 6 bases, leaving 6 bases not matched to a gene.

The chain employs TRBV9 and TRBJ2-7; 7 nucleotides agree with TRBD2. The CDR3 covers 14 residues. CDR1 is SGDLS, CDR2 YYNGEE, per germline. The J segment lost 2 bases and the V segment lost 0 bases, leaving 2 bases of the junction unmatched. CDR3: CASSVESGTYEQYF. The CDR3 DNA reads TGTGCCAGCAGCGTAGAAAGCGGGACCTACGAGCAGTACTTC.

The chain employs TRBV6-6 and TRBJ1-1; 7 nucleotides line up with TRBD1. After removal of 4 bases from V and 1 base from J, the junction contained 6 bases not matched to a gene. CDR3 size: 15 residues. The germline V gene has CDR1 MNHNY and CDR2 SVGAGI (reference sequence). CDR3 loop: CASSSRDRKNTEAFF. The CDR3 nucleotides read TGTGCCAGCAGTTCCCGGGACAGAAAGAACACTGAAGCTTTCTTT.

Only a few counts were recorded for this clone. The CDR3 protein is CASGTGATNEKLFF. The CDR3 nucleotides are TGTGCCAGCGGGACAGGTGCAACTAATGAAAAACTGTTTTTT. The chain couples TRBV28 to TRBJ1-4; 8 positions match TRBD1. The length of the CDR3 is 14 residues. The V gene end was trimmed by 8 bases and the J gene end by 0 bases; junction bases not matched to a gene: 2. Germline CDR1 MDHEN, CDR2 SYDVKM. Looking up the rest from reference TRBV28 and TRBJ1-4 gives the full variable domain: DVKVTQSSRYLVKRTGEKVFLECVQDMDHENMFWYRQDPGLGLRLIYFSYDVKMKEKGDIPEGYSVSREKKERFSLILESASTNQTSMYLCASGTGATNEKLFFGSGTQLSVL.

The chain joins TRBV28 to TRBJ1-5; the match to TRBD1 covers 8 bases. Germline-derived CDR1 and CDR2 are MDHEN and SYDVKM. The CDR3 contains 16 residues. Losses at the gene ends were 5 bases for V and 5 bases for J; bases not matched to a gene: 11. The CDR3 loop is CASSPRTGTRDQPQHF. The CDR3 nucleotides read TGTGCCAGCAGTCCCCGGACAGGGACCCGGGATCAGCCCCAGCATTTT.

V gene TRBV28 combines with J gene TRBJ2-7; D might be TRBD1 (7 bases). This CDR3 region has 14 residues. Germline V lookup: CDR1 MDHEN, CDR2 SYDVKM. Trimming took off 9 bases at V and 0 bases at J, with 15 bases between the two ends. The CDR3 is CASSPGDSSYEQYF. The DNA of the CDR3 is TGTGCCAGTTCCCCGGGGGACAGCTCCTACGAGCAGTACTTC. Together with reference TRBV28 and TRBJ2-7, the CDR3 gives the full variable domain: DVKVTQSSRYLVKRTGEKVFLECVQDMDHENMFWYRQDPGLGLRLIYFSYDVKMKEKGDIPEGYSVSREKKERFSLILESASTNQTSMYLCASSPGDSSYEQYFGPGTRLTVT.

This clone turned up a few times. The chain uses TRBV11-1 and TRBJ2-1; tentative D call: TRBD1 (5 bases). V lost 6 bases to trimming and J lost 1 base, with 13 bases between them. The CDR3 runs 15 residues. Germline V gene data show CDR1 as SGHAT and CDR2 as FQDESV (reference sequence). In DNA, the CDR3 is TGTGCCAGCAGTCGTGGGGCCGGTTCCTACAATGAGCAGTTCTTC. Its translation is CASSRGAGSYNEQFF.

The chain links TRBV7-2 to TRBJ2-1; no clear D gene. Germline V CDR1 and CDR2: SGHTA, FQGNSA. V lost 4 bases and J 9 bases, leaving 19 bases between the germline ends. There are 15 residues in the CDR3. The chain's CDR3 is CASSSLVRGISEQFF. CDR3 nucleotides: TGTGCCAGCAGCTCCCTCGTTCGCGGCATTAGTGAGCAGTTCTTC.

The gene calls are TRBV28 and TRBJ2-5; 12 bases map to TRBD1. CDR1 and CDR2 (germline): MDHEN, SYDVKM. V was clipped by 5 bases and J by 4 bases; unmatched bases: 8. The CDR3 is made up of 16 amino acids. CDR3 loop: CASSTPGQGAPETQYF. The DNA of the CDR3 is TGTGCCAGCAGTACCCCGGGACAGGGGGCCCCAGAGACCCAGTACTTC. Combining the CDR3 with reference TRBV28 and TRBJ2-5 gives the whole variable domain DVKVTQSSRYLVKRTGEKVFLECVQDMDHENMFWYRQDPGLGLRLIYFSYDVKMKEKGDIPEGYSVSREKKERFSLILESASTNQTSMYLCASSTPGQGAPETQYFGPGTRLLVL.

V is TRBV5-6 and J is TRBJ1-3; possibly TRBD1 for D (6 bases). Looked up from germline, CDR1 is SGHDT and CDR2 is YYEEEE. V gave up 2 bases and J gave up 4 bases, with 13 bases separating them. CDR3 length: 15 residues. CDR3 in amino acids: CASSFQGSGGNTIYF. Written as DNA, the CDR3 is TGTGCCAGCAGCTTTCAGGGGTCCGGGGGAAACACCATATATTTT. The variable domain in full, with the rest retrieved from reference TRBV5-6 and TRBJ1-3, is DAGVTQSPTHLIKTRGQQVTLRCSPKSGHDTVSWYQQALGQGPQFIFQYYEEEERQRGNFPDRFSGHQFPNYSSELNVNALLLGDSALYLCASSFQGSGGNTIYFGEGSWLTVV.

The chain couples TRBV9 to TRBJ1-4, with 7 bases matching TRBD1. In germline, CDR1 is SGDLS, CDR2 YYNGEE. The CDR3 contains 15 residues. The trim removed 3 bases at V and 3 bases at J, leaving 5 bases unmatched. CDR3 in DNA: TGTGCCAGCAGCGGCCACAGGGGCCCTAATGAAAAACTGTTTTTT. Translating it yields CASSGHRGPNEKLFF.

The V gene is TRBV6-5, the J gene TRBJ1-2; D is ambiguous. The CDR3 extends over 13 amino acids. The V and J ends lost 0 bases and 3 bases respectively, with 5 bases between them. CDR1 is MNHEY, CDR2 SVGAGI, per germline. The CDR3 loop reads CASSYSHYYGYTF. CDR3 sequence (DNA): TGTGCCAGCAGTTACTCCCACTACTATGGCTACACCTTC.

This sequence joins TRBV29-1 and TRBJ2-5, with D perhaps TRBD1 (5 bases). The J call may be wrong; the DNA end is better matched by TRBJ2-7. This CDR3 is 12 amino acids long. Germline V gene data show CDR1 as SQVTM and CDR2 as ANQGSEA. The CDR3 DNA follows: TGCAGCGTTGGTAGCAGGGTCTCCGAGCAGTACTTC. Its protein product is CSVGSRVSEQYF.

Concerning this clone: The sample contains more than one DNA sequence encoding this CDR3. The chain couples TRBV5-1 to TRBJ1-4, with 7 bases aligning to TRBD1. Germline values: CDR1 SGHRS, CDR2 YFSETQ. CDR3 length: 14 residues. Germline trimming cut 0 bases from V and 4 bases from J; bases unmatched to any gene: 0. CDR3 sequence (DNA): TGCGCCAGCAGCTTGGGACAGGGTAATGAAAAACTGTTTTTT. Protein: CASSLGQGNEKLFF.

V is TRBV19 and J is TRBJ1-3; D is possibly TRBD1 (6 bases). Germline-derived CDR1 and CDR2 are LNHDA and SQIVND (reference sequence). The V gene lost 7 bases and the J gene lost 0 bases, with 16 bases spanning the gap. The CDR3 length is 16 residues. In nucleotides, the CDR3 is TGTGCCAGTACCGATACCGGGACACTCTCTGGAAACACCATATATTTT. As protein: CASTDTGTLSGNTIYF.

The chain combines TRBV25-1 with TRBJ2-7, with 10 bases identical to TRBD1. The junction had 5 bases not matched to a gene; V was cut back by 2 bases and J by 4 bases. The CDR3 extends over 15 amino acids. CDR1 and CDR2 from the germline V gene are MGHDK and SYGVNS. CDR3 sequence (DNA): TGTGCCAGCAGTGAAGGGACAGGGGATAGGTACGAGCAGTACTTC. Amino acids: CASSEGTGDRYEQYF.

In the case of this clone: The same CDR3 can be traced to other DNA sequences in this sample. V gene TRBV7-2 combines with J gene TRBJ2-7; 8 bases map to TRBD2. The V and J ends lost 1 base and 3 bases, in that order; junction bases with no gene match: 2. Germline V lookup: CDR1 SGHTA, CDR2 FQGNSA. The CDR3 spans 14 residues. The CDR3 DNA is TGTGCCAGCAGCTTAGGGCTAGCGGGCTACGAGCAGTACTTC. It yields the protein CASSLGLAGYEQYF. Together with reference TRBV7-2 and TRBJ2-7, the CDR3 gives the full variable domain: GAGVSQSPSNKVTEKGKDVELRCDPISGHTALYWYRQSLGQGLEFLIYFQGNSAPDKSGLPSDRFSAERTGGSVSTLTIQRTQQEDSAVYLCASSLGLAGYEQYFGPGTRLTVT.

Only a few counts were recorded for this clone. This chain joins TRBV30 and TRBJ1-1; 9 bases agree with TRBD1. The CDR3 length is 15 residues. The germline V gene has CDR1 GTSNPN and CDR2 SVGIG (reference sequence). The V gene end was trimmed by 4 bases and the J gene end by 3 bases; junction bases not matched to a gene: 9. The CDR3: CAWKGLGTGHTEAFF. The CDR3, as DNA: TGTGCCTGGAAAGGATTAGGGACAGGGCACACTGAAGCTTTCTTT.

V is TRBV7-6 and J is TRBJ2-5; D gene ambiguous. In germline, CDR1 is SGHVS, CDR2 FNYEAQ. The ends were cut back, 0 bases at V and 4 bases at J, with 6 bases in the middle. The CDR3 is 13 residues long. CDR3 bases: TGTGCCAGCAGCTTAGCAGAGCGAGAGACCCAGTACTTC. Amino acids: CASSLAERETQYF.

J is TRBJ1-4 and V is TRBV5-4; D call uncertain. Germline-derived CDR1 and CDR2 are SGHNT and YYREEE (reference sequence). The V and J ends lost 4 bases and 3 bases respectively, with 10 bases between them. The CDR3 has 14 residues. The CDR3 nucleotides read TGTGCCAGCAGCCCCGAGAGAGCTAATGAAAAACTGTTTTTT. As protein: CASSPERANEKLFF. Variable domain in full (rest from reference TRBV5-4 and TRBJ1-4): ETGVTQSPTHLIKTRGQQVTLRCSSQSGHNTVSWYQQALGQGPQFIFQYYREEENGRGNFPPRFSGLQFPNYSSELNVNALELDDSALYLCASSPERANEKLFFGSGTQLSVL.

The CDR3 sequence: CASSIQVANTGELFF. CDR3 nucleotide sequence: TGCGCCAGCAGCATACAGGTGGCGAACACCGGGGAGCTGTTTTTT. This chain joins TRBV5-1 and TRBJ2-2; tentatively, D is TRBD1 (5 bases). This CDR3 region has 15 residues. The V gene's germline CDR1 is SGHRS and CDR2 YFSETQ. The V and J ends lost 4 bases and 0 bases respectively, with 10 bases between them.